The rows below give T cell receptor beta chains drawn from one sample of a study of shared clonotypes between healthy human individuals. Method: immunoSEQ multiplex PCR; TCRdb's copy keeps in-frame clones and lacks some. The table has around 2.1 million clones, roughly 91% seen once. The sequenced sample was naive CD8+ T cells from PBMCs. The receptors here all came from a man between 18 and 29 years old in good health. Some clones in this sample may be carry-over from other donors' samples. The CDR3 runs from the conserved cysteine through the conserved F or W. D genes are given only for firm matches. Size tells how often a clone was seen (once, few, many) or the class of an expanded clone, and some rows leave it out.

clone_size	d_call	j_call	v_call	cdr3_aa	cdr3_nt
NA	TRBD2	TRBJ2-4	TRBV29-1	CSVRAGREGPGNIQYF	TGCAGCGTGAGGGCTGGGCGGGAGGGCCCGGGAAACATTCAGTACTTC
NA	TRBD1	TRBJ2-3	TRBV4-1	CASSLSRGHDTQYF	TGCGCCAGCAGTCTAAGCAGGGGGCACGATACGCAGTATTTT
NA	NA	TRBJ2-3	TRBV2	CASSPSGVRTDTQYF	TGTGCCAGCAGTCCTAGTGGGGTGAGGACAGATACGCAGTATTTT
NA	NA	TRBJ2-1	TRBV14	CASSQVTQYNEQFF	TGTGCCAGCAGCCAAGTAACACAATACAATGAGCAGTTCTTC
NA	NA	TRBJ2-7	TRBV19	CASSIGVSTPRAYEQYF	TGTGCCAGTAGTATAGGAGTTTCGACACCCCGCGCCTACGAGCAGTACTTC
NA	NA	TRBJ2-7	TRBV29-1	CSVEVATNTGQYF	TGCAGCGTTGAAGTGGCCACCAATACCGGGCAGTACTTC
NA	NA	TRBJ1-4	TRBV7-9	CASKLGANEKLFF	TGTGCCAGCAAACTGGGAGCTAATGAAAAACTGTTTTTT
NA	NA	TRBJ1-1	TRBV5-6	CASSFRAEAFF	TGTGCCAGCAGCTTTCGGGCTGAAGCTTTCTTT
NA	TRBD2	TRBJ2-2	TRBV5-1	CASRKSTSGRTMNTGELFF	TGCGCCAGCAGGAAATCGACTAGCGGGAGAACAATGAACACCGGGGAGCTGTTTTTT
NA	NA	TRBJ2-4	TRBV11-2	CASSLDYGSIAKNIQYF	TGTGCCAGCAGCTTAGATTATGGGTCCATAGCCAAAAACATTCAGTACTTC
once	NA	TRBJ1-2	TRBV27	CASSPRTAANYGYTF	TGTGCCAGCAGCCCCAGGACGGCCGCTAACTATGGCTACACCTTC
NA	TRBD1	TRBJ2-7	TRBV7-9	CASSEWDRGSYEQYF	TGTGCCAGCTCAGAATGGGACAGGGGGTCCTACGAGCAGTACTTC
few	NA	TRBJ1-4	TRBV15	CATSRGPINEKLFF	TGTGCCACCAGCAGAGGGCCGATTAATGAAAAACTGTTTTTT
NA	TRBD1	TRBJ1-2	TRBV27	CASRDRGGANYGYTF	TGTGCCAGCCGGGACAGGGGGGGGGCTAACTATGGCTACACCTTC
NA	TRBD2	TRBJ2-1	TRBV15	CATSRTTGLAGGDAYNEQFF	TGTGCCACCAGCAGGACCACCGGACTAGCGGGAGGCGACGCCTACAATGAGCAGTTCTTC
NA	TRBD1	TRBJ2-4	TRBV5-4	CASSQGVERNIQYF	TGTGCCAGCAGCCAGGGGGTAGAAAGAAACATTCAGTACTTC
NA	NA	TRBJ2-7	TRBV7-9	CASSLAPSPEQYF	TGTGCCAGCAGCTTAGCGCCCAGCCCAGAGCAGTACTTC
NA	NA	TRBJ2-4	TRBV7-8	CASSLAPQGMGTSAKNIQYF	TGTGCCAGCAGCTTAGCGCCGCAGGGGATGGGGACCAGTGCCAAAAACATTCAGTACTTC
NA	TRBD1	TRBJ1-1	TRBV7-9	CASSSPGQGARTEAFF	TGTGCCAGCAGCTCCCCGGGACAGGGGGCGCGAACTGAAGCTTTCTTT
NA	NA	TRBJ2-7	TRBV11-3	CASSSYDGNHEQYF	TGTGCCAGCAGCTCCTACGACGGGAACCACGAGCAGTACTTC
NA	NA	TRBJ1-1	TRBV6-5	CASSYSGEWSEAFF	TGTGCCAGCAGTTACTCTGGGGAATGGTCTGAAGCTTTCTTT
NA	NA	TRBJ2-7	TRBV12-5	CASGPGGIYEQYF	TGTGCTAGTGGCCCTGGGGGGATCTACGAGCAGTACTTC
NA	NA	TRBJ2-7	TRBV6-1	CATPVDSSYEQYF	TGTGCCACCCCAGTGGACAGCTCCTACGAGCAGTACTTC
few	NA	TRBJ1-5	TRBV27	CASREKGGIQPQHF	TGTGCCAGCAGGGAAAAGGGGGGAATTCAGCCCCAGCATTTT
NA	NA	TRBJ2-1	TRBV9	CASSAGGDSYNEQFF	TGTGCCAGCAGCGCAGGGGGGGATTCCTACAATGAGCAGTTCTTC